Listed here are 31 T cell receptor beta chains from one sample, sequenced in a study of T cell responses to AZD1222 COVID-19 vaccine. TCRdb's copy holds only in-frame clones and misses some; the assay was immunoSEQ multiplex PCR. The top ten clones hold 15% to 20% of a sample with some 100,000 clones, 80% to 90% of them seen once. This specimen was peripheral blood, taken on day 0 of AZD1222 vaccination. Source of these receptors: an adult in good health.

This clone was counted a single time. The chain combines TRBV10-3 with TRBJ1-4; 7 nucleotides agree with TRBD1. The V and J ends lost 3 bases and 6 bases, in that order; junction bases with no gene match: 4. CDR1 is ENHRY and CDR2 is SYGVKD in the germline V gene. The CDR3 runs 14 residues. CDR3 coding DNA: TGTGCCATCAGTGACCGACAGGGCGATGAAAAACTGTTTTTT. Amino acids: CAISDRQGDEKLFF.

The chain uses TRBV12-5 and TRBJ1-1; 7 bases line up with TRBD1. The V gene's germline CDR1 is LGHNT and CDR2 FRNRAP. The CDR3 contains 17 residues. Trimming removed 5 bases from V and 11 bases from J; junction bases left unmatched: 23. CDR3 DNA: TGTGCTAGTGGTATAACCCGGGACAGCCGATTTTGTATATGGGCTTTCTTT. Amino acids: CASGITRDSRFCIWAFF.

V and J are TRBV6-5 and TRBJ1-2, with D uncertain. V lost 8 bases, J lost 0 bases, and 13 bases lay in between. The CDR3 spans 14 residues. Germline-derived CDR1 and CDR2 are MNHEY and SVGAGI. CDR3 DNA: TGTGCCAGCCAAAGGACCTCAGCTAACTATGGCTACACCTTC. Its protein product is CASQRTSANYGYTF.

The CDR3 protein is CAISESMGLFSEQYF. DNA for the CDR3: TGTGCCATCAGTGAGTCTATGGGCCTATTTAGCGAGCAGTACTTC. This rearrangement joins TRBV10-3 to TRBJ2-7; no firm D call. Per germline, CDR1 ENHRY and CDR2 SYGVKD. CDR3 length: 15 amino acids. Trimming stripped 0 bases from V and 6 bases from J, with 15 bases between.

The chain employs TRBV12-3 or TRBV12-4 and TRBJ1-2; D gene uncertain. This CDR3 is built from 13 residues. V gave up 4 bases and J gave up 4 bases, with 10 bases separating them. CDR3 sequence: CASSSRVGYGYTF. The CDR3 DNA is TGTGCCAGCAGTTCCCGGGTGGGCTATGGCTACACCTTC.

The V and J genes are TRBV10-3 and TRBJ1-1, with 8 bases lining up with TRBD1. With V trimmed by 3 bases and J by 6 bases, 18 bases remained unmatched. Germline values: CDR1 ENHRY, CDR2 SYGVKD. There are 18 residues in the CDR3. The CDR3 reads CAISEHTPGQDIISEAFF. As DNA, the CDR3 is TGTGCCATCAGTGAACATACTCCGGGACAGGACATAATATCTGAAGCTTTCTTT.

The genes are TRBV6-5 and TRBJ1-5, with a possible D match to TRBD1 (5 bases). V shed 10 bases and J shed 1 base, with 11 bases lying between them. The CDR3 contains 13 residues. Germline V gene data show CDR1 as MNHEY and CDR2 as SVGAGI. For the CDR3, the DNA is TGTGCCAACAGGAGGAGCAGCAATCAGCCCCAGCATTTT. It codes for CANRRSSNQPQHF.

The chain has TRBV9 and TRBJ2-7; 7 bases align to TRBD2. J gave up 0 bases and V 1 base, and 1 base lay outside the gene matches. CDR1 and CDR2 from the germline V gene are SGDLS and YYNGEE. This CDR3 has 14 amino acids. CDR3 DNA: TGTGCCAGCAGCGTAACGGGAGGCTCCTACGAGCAGTACTTC. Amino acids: CASSVTGGSYEQYF.

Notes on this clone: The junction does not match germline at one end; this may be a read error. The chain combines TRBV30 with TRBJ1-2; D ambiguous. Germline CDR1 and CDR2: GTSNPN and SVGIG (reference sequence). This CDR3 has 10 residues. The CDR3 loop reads CAWKDSRANF. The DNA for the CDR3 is TGTGCCTGGAAAGACTCCCGGGCCAACTTC.

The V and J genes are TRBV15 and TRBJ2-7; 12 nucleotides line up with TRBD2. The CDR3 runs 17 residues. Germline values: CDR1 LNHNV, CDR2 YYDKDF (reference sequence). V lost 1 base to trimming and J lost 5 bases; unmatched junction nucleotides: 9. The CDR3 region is CATSRAPSTSGSNEQYF. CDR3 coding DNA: TGTGCCACCAGCAGAGCTCCATCGACTAGCGGGAGTAACGAGCAGTACTTC.

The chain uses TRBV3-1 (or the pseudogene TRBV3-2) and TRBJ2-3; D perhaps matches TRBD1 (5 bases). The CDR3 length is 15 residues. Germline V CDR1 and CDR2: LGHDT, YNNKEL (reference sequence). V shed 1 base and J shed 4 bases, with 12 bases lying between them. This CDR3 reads CASSQGGIAADTQYF. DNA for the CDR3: TGTGCCAGCAGCCAAGGGGGCATCGCGGCAGATACGCAGTATTTT.

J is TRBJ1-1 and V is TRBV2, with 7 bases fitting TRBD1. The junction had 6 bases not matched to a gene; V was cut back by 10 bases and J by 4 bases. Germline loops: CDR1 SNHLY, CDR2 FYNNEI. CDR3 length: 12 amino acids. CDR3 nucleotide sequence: TGTGCCAAACTCAGGGGGTTCACTGAAGCTTTCTTT. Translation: CAKLRGFTEAFF.

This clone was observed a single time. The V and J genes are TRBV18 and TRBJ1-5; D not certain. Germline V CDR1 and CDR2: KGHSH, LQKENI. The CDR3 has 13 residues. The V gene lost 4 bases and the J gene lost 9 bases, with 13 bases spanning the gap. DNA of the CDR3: TGTGCCAGCTCACGCACTCGGGTAGGGCCCCAGCATTTT. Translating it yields CASSRTRVGPQHF.

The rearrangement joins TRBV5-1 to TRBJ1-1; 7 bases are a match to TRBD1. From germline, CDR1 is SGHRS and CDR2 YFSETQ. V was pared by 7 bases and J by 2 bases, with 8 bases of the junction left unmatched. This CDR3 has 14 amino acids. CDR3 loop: CASRQGPRNTEAFF. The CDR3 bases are TGCGCCAGCCGACAGGGCCCGCGAAACACTGAAGCTTTCTTT.

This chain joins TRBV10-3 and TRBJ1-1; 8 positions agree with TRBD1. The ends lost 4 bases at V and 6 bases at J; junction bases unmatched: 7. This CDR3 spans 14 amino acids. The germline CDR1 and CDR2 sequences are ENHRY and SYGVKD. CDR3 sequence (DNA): TGTGCCATCAGTGGGGCAGGGGGCGCACCTGAAGCTTTCTTT. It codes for CAISGAGGAPEAFF.

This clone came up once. The CDR3 coding sequence is TGTGCCGCCCGGTCGAACACTGAAGCTTTCTTT. Protein sequence: CAARSNTEAFF. V gene TRBV10-3 combines with J gene TRBJ1-1, with no clear D. With 11 bases removed from V and 1 base from J, the gap between germline ends came to 8 bases. The CDR3 consists of 11 residues. CDR1 and CDR2 from the germline V gene are ENHRY and SYGVKD.

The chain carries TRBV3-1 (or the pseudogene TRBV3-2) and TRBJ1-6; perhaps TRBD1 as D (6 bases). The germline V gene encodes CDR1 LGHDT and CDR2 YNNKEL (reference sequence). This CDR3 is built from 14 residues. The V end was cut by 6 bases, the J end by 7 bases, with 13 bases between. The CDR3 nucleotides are TGTGCCAGCAGGACGACAGGTAGAAATTCACCCCTCCACTTT. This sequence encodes CASRTTGRNSPLHF.

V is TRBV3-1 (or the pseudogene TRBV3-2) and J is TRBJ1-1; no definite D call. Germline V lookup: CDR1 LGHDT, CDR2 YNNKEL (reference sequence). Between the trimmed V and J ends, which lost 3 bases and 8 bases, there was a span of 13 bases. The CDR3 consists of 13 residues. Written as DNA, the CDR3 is TGTGCCAGCAGCCATCGGTCGAGGCAGGAAGCTTTCTTT. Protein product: CASSHRSRQEAFF.

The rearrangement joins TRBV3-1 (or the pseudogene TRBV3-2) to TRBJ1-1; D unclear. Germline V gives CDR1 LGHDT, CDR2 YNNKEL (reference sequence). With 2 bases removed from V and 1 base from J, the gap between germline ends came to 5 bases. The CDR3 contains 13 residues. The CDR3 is CASSQKSNTEAFF. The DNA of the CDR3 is TGTGCCAGCAGCCAAAAATCGAACACTGAAGCTTTCTTT.

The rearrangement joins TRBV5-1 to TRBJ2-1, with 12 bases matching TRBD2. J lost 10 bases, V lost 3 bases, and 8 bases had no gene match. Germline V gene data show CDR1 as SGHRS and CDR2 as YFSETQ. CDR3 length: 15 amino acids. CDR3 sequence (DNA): TGCGCCAGCAGCTCACCGGGACTAGCGGGCTTCGAGCAGTTCTTC. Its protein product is CASSSPGLAGFEQFF.

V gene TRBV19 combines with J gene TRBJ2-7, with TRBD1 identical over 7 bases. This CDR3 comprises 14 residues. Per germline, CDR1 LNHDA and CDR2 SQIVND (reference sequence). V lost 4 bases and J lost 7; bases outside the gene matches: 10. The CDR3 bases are TGTGCCAGTAGTACCCGACAGGGTAGTTGGGAGCAGTACTTC. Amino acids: CASSTRQGSWEQYF.

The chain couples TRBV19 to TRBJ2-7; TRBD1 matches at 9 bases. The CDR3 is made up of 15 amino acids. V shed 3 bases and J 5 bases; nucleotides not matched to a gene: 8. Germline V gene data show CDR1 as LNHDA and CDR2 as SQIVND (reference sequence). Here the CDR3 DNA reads TGTGCCAGTAGTATTTCCGGGACAGGGATCGACGAGCAGTACTTC. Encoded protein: CASSISGTGIDEQYF.

The CDR3 DNA is TGTGCCAGCAGTTTCGGGAACCAGGGGGCGCCGTACGAGCAGTACTTC. This gives the protein CASSFGNQGAPYEQYF. The V and J genes are TRBV27 and TRBJ2-7; 8 nucleotides line up with TRBD1. The CDR3 loop spans 16 amino acids. The V gene's germline CDR1 is MNHEY and CDR2 SMNVEV (reference sequence). Germline trimming cut 3 bases from V and 4 bases from J; bases unmatched to any gene: 11.

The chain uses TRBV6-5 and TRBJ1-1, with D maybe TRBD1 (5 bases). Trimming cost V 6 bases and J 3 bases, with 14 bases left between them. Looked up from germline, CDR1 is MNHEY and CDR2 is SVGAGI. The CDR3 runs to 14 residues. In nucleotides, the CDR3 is TGTGCCAGCAGCTCGACAGCGGAGTACACTGAAGCTTTCTTT. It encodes CASSSTAEYTEAFF.

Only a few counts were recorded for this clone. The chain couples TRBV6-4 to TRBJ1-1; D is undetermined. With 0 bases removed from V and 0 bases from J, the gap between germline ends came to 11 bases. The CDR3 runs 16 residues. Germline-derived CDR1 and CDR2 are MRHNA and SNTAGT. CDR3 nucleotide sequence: TGTGCCAGCAGTGACTCTCTAAGGGATTTGAACACTGAAGCTTTCTTT. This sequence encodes CASSDSLRDLNTEAFF.

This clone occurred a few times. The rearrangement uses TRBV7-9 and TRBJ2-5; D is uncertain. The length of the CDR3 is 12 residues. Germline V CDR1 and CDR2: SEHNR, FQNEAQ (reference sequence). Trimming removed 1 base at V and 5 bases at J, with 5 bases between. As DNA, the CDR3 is TGTGCCAGCAGCTTAGTGGCGGAGACCCAGTACTTC. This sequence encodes CASSLVAETQYF.

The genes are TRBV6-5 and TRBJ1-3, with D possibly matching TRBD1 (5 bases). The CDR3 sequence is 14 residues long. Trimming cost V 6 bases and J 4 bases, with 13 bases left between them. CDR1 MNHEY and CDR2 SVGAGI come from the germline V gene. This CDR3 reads CASRTGLDGNTIYF. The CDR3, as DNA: TGTGCCAGCAGAACAGGATTAGACGGAAACACCATATATTTT.

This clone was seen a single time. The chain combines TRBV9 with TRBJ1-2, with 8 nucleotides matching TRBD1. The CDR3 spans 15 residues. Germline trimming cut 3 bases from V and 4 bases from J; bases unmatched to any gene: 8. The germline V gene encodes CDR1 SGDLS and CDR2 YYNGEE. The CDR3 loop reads CASSAPAGGGYGYTF. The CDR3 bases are TGTGCCAGCAGCGCCCCTGCAGGGGGCGGCTATGGCTACACCTTC.

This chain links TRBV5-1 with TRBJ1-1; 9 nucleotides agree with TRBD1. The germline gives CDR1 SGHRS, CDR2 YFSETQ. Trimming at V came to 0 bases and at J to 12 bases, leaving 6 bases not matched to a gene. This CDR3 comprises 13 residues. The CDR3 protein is CASSLEGTGITFF. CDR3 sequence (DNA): TGCGCCAGCAGCTTGGAGGGGACAGGGATAACTTTCTTT.

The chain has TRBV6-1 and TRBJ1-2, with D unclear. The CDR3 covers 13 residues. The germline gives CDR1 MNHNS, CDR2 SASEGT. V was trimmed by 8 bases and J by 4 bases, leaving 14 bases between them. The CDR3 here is CASREGDSYGYTF. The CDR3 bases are TGTGCCAGCCGGGAGGGAGACTCCTATGGCTACACCTTC.

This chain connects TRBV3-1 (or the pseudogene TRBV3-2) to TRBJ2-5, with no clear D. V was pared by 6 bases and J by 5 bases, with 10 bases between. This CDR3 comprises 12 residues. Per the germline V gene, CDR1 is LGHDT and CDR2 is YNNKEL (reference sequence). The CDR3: CASSLMGETQYF. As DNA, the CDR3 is TGTGCCAGCAGTCTAATGGGGGAGACCCAGTACTTC.